The entry below gives a single TCR beta chain sequence along with its context. Antigen: not known. The sample comes from a study of monozygotic twins with inflammatory bowel disease. TCRdb reprocessed the 5' RACE reads, with one entry per CDR3 protein and no DNA. This repertoire comprises approximately 400,000 distinct CDR3 sequences; its ten largest clones make up 2% to 2.5%. Study conclusions and caveats: Results did not support any single strong IBD-associated signal or clonotype.

Per the germline V gene, CDR1 is MNHEY and CDR2 is SMNVEV (reference sequence). The CDR3 covers 15 residues. V and J are TRBV27 and TRBJ2-7; TCRdb gives TRBD1 as the D gene, but with no DNA this cannot be confirmed. This sequence originates from a human donor with ulcerative colitis or Crohn's disease, or a healthy co-twin of an affected twin (not recorded which). The sample taken for sequencing was blood. CDR3 amino acids: CASSSGVIGSYEQYF.